This T cell receptor beta chain came from a study of blood T cell repertoires in COVID-19. Study summary: Samples of COVID-19 (acute and convalescent) were obtained from the United States, Italy and Spain. PBMCs, B-cell-depleted T cells, or T cells provided the cDNA or gDNA that made up the material.

The CDR3 is made up of 16 amino acids. Germline CDR1 reads SGHTA; CDR2 reads FQGNSA. The trim removed 5 bases at V and 4 bases at J, leaving 8 bases unmatched. In the authors' methods: Amplification of reference gene primers provided the estimated nucleated cell counts. TCRdb keeps only in-frame clones here, not all; method: immunoSEQ multiplex PCR. That table furnishes V, J and clone size, whereas the DNA furnished D and trimming. The data hold more than 200,000 clones, with approximately 86% observed a single time. The chain carries TRBV7-2 and TRBJ2-7, with 13 bases identical to TRBD2. The sample was peripheral blood. The source of this sequence is a man aged 25 to 40 with active or convalescent COVID-19. CDR3 protein: CASSPWTSGGFYEQYF. CDR3 DNA sequence: TGTGCCAGCAGCCCCTGGACTAGCGGGGGATTTTACGAGCAGTACTTC.